Listed below are T cell receptor beta chains from one sample, sequenced in a study of a mutant IDH1 vaccine in newly diagnosed glioma. Which antigens these TCRs recognize remains unknown. This table comes from immunoSEQ multiplex PCR, and its TCRdb copy is limited to in-frame clones, with some not included. The data contain 50,000 to 70,000 clones, approximately 80% of them singletons. The source was PBMCs, collected from a glioma patient whose treatment included an IDH1 peptide vaccine. The source of these receptors is a woman younger than 30 with glioma. Some clones in this sample may be carry-over from other donors' samples. Both conserved end residues are part of each CDR3. Each record gives: V gene, D gene, clone size, J gene, CDR3 DNA, CDR3 protein. A D gene is named only where the DNA matches it firmly. Not every row has a clone size; where given, it reads once, few, many or a size class.

TRBV11-3,TRBD1,NA,TRBJ2-7,TGTGCCAGCAGCCCGGGACAGGCCTACGAGCAGTACTTC,CASSPGQAYEQYF
TRBV9,NA,NA,TRBJ1-3,TGTGCCAGCAGCGCTCTAGGATCTGGAAACACCATATATTTT,CASSALGSGNTIYF
TRBV9,TRBD2,NA,TRBJ2-5,TGTGCCAGCTCAGGACCCCTAGCGGGAGATTATCAAGAGACCCAGTACTTC,CASSGPLAGDYQETQYF
TRBV29-1,NA,few,TRBJ1-1,TGCAGCGTCCGGAAGAACACTGAAGCTTTCTTT,CSVRKNTEAFF
TRBV5-1,NA,NA,TRBJ1-3,TGCGCCAGCAGCAGAATTACCGCCGACAGCTTCTCTGGAAACACCATATATTTT,CASSRITADSFSGNTIYF
TRBV6-1,NA,once,TRBJ1-4,TGTGCCAGCAGTGACGGGAGGCCTAATGAAAAACTGTTTTTT,CASSDGRPNEKLFF
TRBV7-9,TRBD1,NA,TRBJ1-2,TGTGCCAGCAGCTCGGGGACAGGGGAGCTCTATGGCTACACCTTC,CASSSGTGELYGYTF
TRBV9,TRBD2,once,TRBJ2-7,TGTGCCAGCAGCGTAGTCGGACTAGCGGGGCCGAGCGAGCAGTACTTC,CASSVVGLAGPSEQYF
TRBV5-8,NA,NA,TRBJ1-2,TGTGCCAGCAGCTTGTATGAGGGGCGTATCTATGGCTACACCTTC,CASSLYEGRIYGYTF
TRBV7-9,NA,NA,TRBJ2-7,TGTGCCAGCAGCCCCATCGCGGGACGGATATACGAGCAGTACTTC,CASSPIAGRIYEQYF
TRBV7-9,NA,NA,TRBJ1-5,TGTGCCAGCAGCTTAGCAAGTTTCGGCCAGCCCCAGCATTTT,CASSLASFGQPQHF
TRBV6-6,NA,NA,TRBJ2-1,TGTGCCAGCAGTTATCGCGGGCTTGATAATGAGCAGTTCTTC,CASSYRGLDNEQFF
TRBV29-1,NA,NA,TRBJ2-7,TGCAGCGTTGCCGAGTCCGCCTACGAGCAGTACTTC,CSVAESAYEQYF
TRBV19,TRBD1,once,TRBJ2-7,TGTGCCACCCGACAGGGGGCGAACGAGCAGTACTTC,CATRQGANEQYF
TRBV7-2,TRBD2,NA,TRBJ2-3,TGTGCCAGCAGCTTTCTAGCGGAAAGCACAGATACGCAGTATTTT,CASSFLAESTDTQYF
TRBV30,NA,few,TRBJ1-2,TGTGCCTCACCCGGTTGGGGGTCGGGTGGCTACACCTTC,CASPGWGSGGYTF
TRBV5-1,NA,NA,TRBJ2-7,TGCGCCAGCAGCGTAACCGTACTGGACGAGCAGTACTTC,CASSVTVLDEQYF
TRBV25-1,TRBD1,NA,TRBJ1-1,TGTGCCAGCAGTGAATTTGGGACAGGGCACACTGAAGCTTTCTTT,CASSEFGTGHTEAFF
TRBV5-1,NA,NA,TRBJ2-1,TGCGCCAGCAGCCCAGGGGGGATCTCCTACAATGAGCAGTTCTTC,CASSPGGISYNEQFF
TRBV11-3,NA,NA,TRBJ2-1,TGTGCCAGCAGCCCACAGGGCAGGAATGAGCAGTTCTTC,CASSPQGRNEQFF
TRBV10-3,NA,once,TRBJ1-4,TGTGCCATCAGTGACGGCAGGATAGGGGATGAAAAACTGTTTTTT,CAISDGRIGDEKLFF
TRBV25-1,TRBD1,NA,TRBJ2-7,TGTGCCAGCAGAGGACAGGGCGAATACGAGCAGTACTTC,CASRGQGEYEQYF
TRBV19,TRBD1,NA,TRBJ1-2,TGTGCCAGTAGCAGGGGGGACAGGCCCTCCTATGGCTACACCTTC,CASSRGDRPSYGYTF
TRBV29-1,TRBD2,NA,TRBJ2-3,TGCAGCGTTGCTAGCGGGGCTAGCACAGATACGCAGTATTTT,CSVASGASTDTQYF
TRBV4-1,TRBD1,NA,TRBJ2-7,TGCGCCAGCAGCCAAGGACAGGGGGCGAGCTACGAGCAGTACTTC,CASSQGQGASYEQYF
TRBV29-1,NA,NA,TRBJ2-7,TGCAGCGGCGGACATGTCTCCTACGAGCAGTACTTC,CSGGHVSYEQYF
TRBV28,TRBD1,NA,TRBJ1-2,TGTGCCAGCAGTCCCTTCTCAGGGGGCGCGAGAGGCTACACCTTC,CASSPFSGGARGYTF
TRBV13,NA,NA,TRBJ2-7,TGTGCCAGCAGCTTAGTCGGAGACGAGCAGTACTTC,CASSLVGDEQYF
TRBV30,NA,NA,TRBJ2-7,TGTGCCTGGGTCGACCTCACCTACGAGCAGTACTTC,CAWVDLTYEQYF
TRBV19,TRBD2,NA,TRBJ2-1,TGTGCCAGTACGGGACTAGCGGTAAATGAGCAGTTCTTC,CASTGLAVNEQFF
TRBV29-1,NA,NA,TRBJ1-5,TGCAGCGGGAAGACTGACTCTAGCAATCAGCCCCAGCATTTT,CSGKTDSSNQPQHF
TRBV4-3,NA,NA,TRBJ2-4,TGCGCCAGCAGCCAAGAGAACACACCTTTAGCCAAAAACATTCAGTACTTC,CASSQENTPLAKNIQYF
TRBV29-1,NA,NA,TRBJ2-1,TGCAGCGTTCTTCGTTTAAACTACAATGAGCAGTTCTTC,CSVLRLNYNEQFF
TRBV19,TRBD2,NA,TRBJ2-5,TGTGCCACCGCGGAGGAGCGGGGGCCCCGAACCCAGTACTTC,CATAEERGPRTQYF
TRBV5-6,NA,NA,TRBJ1-1,TGTGCCAGCAACCCGGACGGCCGTATGAACACTGAAGCTTTCTTT,CASNPDGRMNTEAFF
TRBV29-1,NA,NA,TRBJ1-5,TGCAGCGTTGGTTGGGCAGAAGGTCAGCCCCAGCATTTT,CSVGWAEGQPQHF
TRBV6-1,NA,NA,TRBJ2-7,TGTGCCAGCGGCCAGGGGGGGCGGGGGAACGAGCAGTACTTC,CASGQGGRGNEQYF
TRBV6-5,NA,NA,TRBJ1-1,TGTGCCAGCAGTTACTCGCTCGGGGGGCTTCCCACTGAAGCTTTCTTT,CASSYSLGGLPTEAFF
TRBV28,NA,few,TRBJ2-7,TGTGCCAGCAGGGGCGACCAGTGGGGCGAGCAGTACTTC,CASRGDQWGEQYF
TRBV5-4,NA,NA,TRBJ2-7,TGTGCCAGCAGCTTCATGGGGACCCTCTCCTACGAGCAGTACTTC,CASSFMGTLSYEQYF
TRBV19,NA,NA,TRBJ1-1,TGTGCCAGTAGAATCCGGGACACTGAAGCTTTCTTT,CASRIRDTEAFF
TRBV7-9,TRBD1,NA,TRBJ2-5,TGTGCCAGCAGCGACCTCCGGGACAGGCAAGAGACCCAGTACTTC,CASSDLRDRQETQYF
TRBV7-2,NA,NA,TRBJ2-3,TGTGCCAGCAGCTCCCGGGGGCAGGCGCCCCCCACAGATACGCAGTATTTT,CASSSRGQAPPTDTQYF
TRBV16,TRBD1,few,TRBJ1-4,TGTGCCAGCAGCCCGGAGACAGGGCTTAATGAAAAACTGTTTTTT,CASSPETGLNEKLFF
TRBV6-1,TRBD1,few,TRBJ2-5,TGTGCCAGCAACCCGGGACAGGGGGTCCTCAGTCAGTACTTC,CASNPGQGVLSQYF
TRBV5-6,NA,NA,TRBJ2-7,TGTGCCAGCAGCTTGTTTGGCTACGAGCAGTACTTC,CASSLFGYEQYF
TRBV2,NA,NA,TRBJ1-4,TGTGCCAGCAGGTTAAAAAAACTGTTTTTT,CASRLKKLFF
TRBV15,TRBD1,NA,TRBJ2-7,TGTGCCACCAGCCCCGCCGGGCAGGGGGCGGGGGAGCAGTACTTC,CATSPAGQGAGEQYF
TRBV29-1,NA,few,TRBJ1-1,TGCAGCGGCGGAAAGGCAGGGACGAACACTGAAGCTTTCTTT,CSGGKAGTNTEAFF
TRBV18,NA,NA,TRBJ1-3,TGTGCCAGCTCACCGGACCGAAACGGAATCGGAAACACCATATATTTT,CASSPDRNGIGNTIYF
TRBV6-5,NA,once,TRBJ2-1,TGTGCCAGCACGGAGGGGTCGGGACTGCAGTTCTTC,CASTEGSGLQFF
TRBV5-1,TRBD2,NA,TRBJ2-1,TGCGCCAGCAGTCCCGGACTAGCGGGAGGGCCGCACAATGAGCAGTTCTTC,CASSPGLAGGPHNEQFF
TRBV7-2,NA,NA,TRBJ2-7,TGTGCCAGCAGCTTAGGCAGGGGGGCCTCCTACGAGCAGTACTTC,CASSLGRGASYEQYF
TRBV10-1,TRBD2,NA,TRBJ2-5,TGCGCCAGCAGTGAGTCCACTCTCACTAGCGGGGGAACCAAAGAGACCCAGTACTTC,CASSESTLTSGGTKETQYF
TRBV10-1,NA,NA,TRBJ2-7,TGCGCCACCACGGACAGCTCCTACGAGCAGTACTTC,CATTDSSYEQYF
TRBV15,TRBD2,NA,TRBJ2-2,TGTGCCACCAGCAGAGCCCGGGGGGGGCGCACCGGGGAGCTGTTTTTT,CATSRARGGRTGELFF
TRBV5-1,TRBD1,NA,TRBJ1-4,TGCGCCAGCAGCTCGGGACAGACAAGGGGTAAACTGTTTTTT,CASSSGQTRGKLFF
TRBV5-1,NA,NA,TRBJ1-1,TGCGCCAGCAGCTTGGGGGGGGTATGGAACACTGAAGCTTTCTTT,CASSLGGVWNTEAFF
TRBV15,NA,NA,TRBJ2-7,TGTGCCACCAGCAGAGACAGGGTAATGCACGAGCAGTACTTC,CATSRDRVMHEQYF